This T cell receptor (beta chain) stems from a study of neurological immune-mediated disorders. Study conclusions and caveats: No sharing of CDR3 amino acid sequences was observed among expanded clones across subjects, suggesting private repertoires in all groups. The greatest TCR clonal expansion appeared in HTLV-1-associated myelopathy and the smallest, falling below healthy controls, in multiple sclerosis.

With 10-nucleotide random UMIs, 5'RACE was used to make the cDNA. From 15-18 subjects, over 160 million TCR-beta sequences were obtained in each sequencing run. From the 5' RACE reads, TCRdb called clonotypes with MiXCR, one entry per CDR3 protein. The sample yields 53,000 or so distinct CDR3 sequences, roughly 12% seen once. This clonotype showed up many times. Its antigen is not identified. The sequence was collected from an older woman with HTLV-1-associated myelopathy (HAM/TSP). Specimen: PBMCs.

CDR3 in DNA: TGCAGCGTTACCCCCCTTGGGGGAGGCGCAGATACGCAGTATTTT. It codes for CSVTPLGGGADTQYF. The chain recombines TRBV29-1 with TRBJ2-3; D is perhaps TRBD2 (6 bases). From germline, CDR1 is SQVTM and CDR2 ANQGSEA. The length of the CDR3 is 15 residues. Trimming took 5 bases from V and 4 from J, leaving 19 bases between them.